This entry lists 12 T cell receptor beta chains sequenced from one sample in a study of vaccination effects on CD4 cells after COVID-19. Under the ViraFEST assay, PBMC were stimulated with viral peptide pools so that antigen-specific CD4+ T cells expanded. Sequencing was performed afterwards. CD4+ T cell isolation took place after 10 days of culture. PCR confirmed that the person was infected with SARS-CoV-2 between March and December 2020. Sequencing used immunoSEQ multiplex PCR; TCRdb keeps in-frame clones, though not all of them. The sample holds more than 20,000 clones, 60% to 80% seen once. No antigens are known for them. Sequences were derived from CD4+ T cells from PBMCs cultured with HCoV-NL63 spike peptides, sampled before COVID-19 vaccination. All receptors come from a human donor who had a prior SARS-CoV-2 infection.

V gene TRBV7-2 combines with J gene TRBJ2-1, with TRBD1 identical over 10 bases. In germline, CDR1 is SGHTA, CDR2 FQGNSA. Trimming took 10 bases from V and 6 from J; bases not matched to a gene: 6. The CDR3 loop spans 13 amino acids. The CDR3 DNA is TGTGCCATCGGGACAGGGGCCCTCAATGAGCAGTTCTTC. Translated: CAIGTGALNEQFF.

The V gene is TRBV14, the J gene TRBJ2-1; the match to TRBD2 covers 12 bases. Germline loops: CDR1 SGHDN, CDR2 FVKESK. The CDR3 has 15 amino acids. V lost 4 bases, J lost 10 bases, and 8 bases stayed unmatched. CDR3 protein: CASSRQLAGGAEQFF. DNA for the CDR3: TGTGCCAGCAGCCGACAACTAGCGGGGGGCGCGGAGCAGTTCTTC.

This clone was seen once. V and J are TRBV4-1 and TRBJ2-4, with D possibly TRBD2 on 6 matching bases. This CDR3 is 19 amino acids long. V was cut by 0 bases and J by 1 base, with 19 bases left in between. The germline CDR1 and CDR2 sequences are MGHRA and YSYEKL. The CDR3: CASSQDKRFSGPAKNIQYF. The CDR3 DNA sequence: TGCGCCAGCAGCCAAGATAAGAGATTTAGCGGACCTGCCAAAAACATTCAGTACTTC.

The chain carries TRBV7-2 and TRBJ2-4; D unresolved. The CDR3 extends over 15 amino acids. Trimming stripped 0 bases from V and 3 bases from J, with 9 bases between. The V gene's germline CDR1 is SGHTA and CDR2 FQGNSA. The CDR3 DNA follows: TGTGCCAGCAGCTTAGCGGCGCTAGACAAAAACATTCAGTACTTC. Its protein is CASSLAALDKNIQYF.

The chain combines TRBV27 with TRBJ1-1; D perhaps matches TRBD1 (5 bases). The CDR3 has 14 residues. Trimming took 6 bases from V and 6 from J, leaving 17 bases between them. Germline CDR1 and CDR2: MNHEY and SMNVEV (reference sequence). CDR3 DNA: TGTGCCAGCAGGGGGGAGGGGTTCGGACCTGAAGCTTTCTTT. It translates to CASRGEGFGPEAFF.

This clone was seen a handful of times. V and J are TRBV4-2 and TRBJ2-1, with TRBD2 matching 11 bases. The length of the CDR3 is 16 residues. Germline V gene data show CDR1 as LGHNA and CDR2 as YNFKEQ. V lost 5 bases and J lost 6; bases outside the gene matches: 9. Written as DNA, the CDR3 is TGTGCCAGCAGCGCCCATAGCGGGAGGGCGAGCAATGAGCAGTTCTTC. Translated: CASSAHSGRASNEQFF.

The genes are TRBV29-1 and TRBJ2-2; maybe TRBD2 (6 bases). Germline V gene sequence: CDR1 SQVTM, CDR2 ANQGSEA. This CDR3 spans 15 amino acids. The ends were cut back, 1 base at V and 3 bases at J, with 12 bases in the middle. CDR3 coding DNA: TGCAGCGTTGAAGTTGGGGGGTTTTACACCGGGGAGCTGTTTTTT. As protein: CSVEVGGFYTGELFF.

The CDR3 DNA is TGTGCCAGCAGCCAAGTACTAGCGGGAGTGGTTGGGGGTACAGATACGCAGTATTTT. Its protein product is CASSQVLAGVVGGTDTQYF. The chain carries TRBV4-2 and TRBJ2-3; 11 bases are a match to TRBD2. Germline CDR1 and CDR2: LGHNA and YNFKEQ. The CDR3 extends over 19 amino acids. Germline trimming cut 1 base from V and 3 bases from J; bases unmatched to any gene: 12.

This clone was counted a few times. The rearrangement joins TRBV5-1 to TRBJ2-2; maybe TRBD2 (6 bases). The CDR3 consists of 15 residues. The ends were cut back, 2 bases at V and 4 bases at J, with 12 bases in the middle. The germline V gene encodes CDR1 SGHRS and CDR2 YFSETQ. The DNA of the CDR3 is TGCGCCAGCAGCTTAAGCGGGCCCGGCACCGGGGAGCTGTTTTTT. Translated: CASSLSGPGTGELFF. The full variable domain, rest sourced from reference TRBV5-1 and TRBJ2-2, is KAGVTQTPRYLIKTRGQQVTLSCSPISGHRSVSWYQQTPGQGLQFLFEYFSETQRNKGNFPGRFSGRQFSNSRSEMNVSTLELGDSALYLCASSLSGPGTGELFFGEGSRLTVL.

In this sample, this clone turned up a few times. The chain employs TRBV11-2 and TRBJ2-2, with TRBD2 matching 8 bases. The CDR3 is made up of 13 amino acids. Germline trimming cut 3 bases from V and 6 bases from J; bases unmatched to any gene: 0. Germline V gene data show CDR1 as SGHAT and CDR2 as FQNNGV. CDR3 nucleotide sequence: TGTGCCAGCAGCTTGGGACTAGCCGGGGAGCTGTTTTTT. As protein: CASSLGLAGELFF. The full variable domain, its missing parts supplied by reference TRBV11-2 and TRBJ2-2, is EAGVAQSPRYKIIEKRQSVAFWCNPISGHATLYWYQQILGQGPKLLIQFQNNGVVDDSQLPKDRFSAERLKGVDSTLKIQPAKLEDSAVYLCASSLGLAGELFFGEGSRLTVL.

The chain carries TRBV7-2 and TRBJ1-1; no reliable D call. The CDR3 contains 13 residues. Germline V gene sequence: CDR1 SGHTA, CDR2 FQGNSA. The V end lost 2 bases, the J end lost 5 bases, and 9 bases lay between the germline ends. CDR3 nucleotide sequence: TGTGCCAGCAGCTTACTACGGGAGACTGAAGCTTTCTTT. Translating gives CASSLLRETEAFF.

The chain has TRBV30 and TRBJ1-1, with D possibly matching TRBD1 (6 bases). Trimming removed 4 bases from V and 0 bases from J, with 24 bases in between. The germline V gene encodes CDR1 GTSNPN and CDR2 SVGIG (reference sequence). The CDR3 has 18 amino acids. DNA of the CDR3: TGTGCCTGGACCCCCACTCGACAGGTTGGGATGGTGAACACTGAAGCTTTCTTT. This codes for CAWTPTRQVGMVNTEAFF.